The T cell receptor (beta chain) under discussion was sequenced for a study of T cells in localized non-small cell lung cancer. V was pared by 5 bases and J by 5 bases, with 18 bases between. From germline, CDR1 is GTSNPN and CDR2 SVGIG (reference sequence). The CDR3 length is 14 residues. Sequencing used immunoSEQ multiplex PCR; TCRdb keeps in-frame clones, though not all of them. The sample consists of about 20,000 clones, roughly nine tenths of them appearing once. A single count supports this clone. The J gene is TRBJ1-1, the V gene TRBV30; tentative D call: TRBD1 (6 bases). This TCR came from a man aged 35 to 69 with stage II squamous cell lung carcinoma. The specimen was PBMCs, collected before any cancer treatment. For the CDR3, the DNA is TGTGCCTGGGACACGGGGGCGCGGATAACTGAAGCTTTCTTT. This codes for CAWDTGARITEAFF.